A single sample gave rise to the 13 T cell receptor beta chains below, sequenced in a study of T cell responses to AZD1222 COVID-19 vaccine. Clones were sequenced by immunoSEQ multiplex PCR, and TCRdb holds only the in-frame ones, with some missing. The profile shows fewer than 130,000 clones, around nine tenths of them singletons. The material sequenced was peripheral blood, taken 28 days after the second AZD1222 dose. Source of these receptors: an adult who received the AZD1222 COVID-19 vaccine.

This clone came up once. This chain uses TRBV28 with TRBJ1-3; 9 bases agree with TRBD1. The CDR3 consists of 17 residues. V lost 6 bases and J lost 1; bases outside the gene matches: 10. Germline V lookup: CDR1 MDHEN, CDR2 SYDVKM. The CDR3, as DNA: TGTGCCAGCAGACGACAGGGGGTAAGACTTTCTGGAAACACCATATATTTT. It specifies CASRRQGVRLSGNTIYF. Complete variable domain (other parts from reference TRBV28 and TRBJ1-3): DVKVTQSSRYLVKRTGEKVFLECVQDMDHENMFWYRQDPGLGLRLIYFSYDVKMKEKGDIPEGYSVSREKKERFSLILESASTNQTSMYLCASRRQGVRLSGNTIYFGEGSWLTVV.

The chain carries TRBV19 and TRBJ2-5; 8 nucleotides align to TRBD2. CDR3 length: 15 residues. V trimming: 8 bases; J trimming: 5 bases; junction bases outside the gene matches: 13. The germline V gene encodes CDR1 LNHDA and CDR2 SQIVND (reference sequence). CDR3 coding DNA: TGTGCCAGTGGGATTGGCGGGGGGAACTTTGAGACCCAGTACTTC. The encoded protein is CASGIGGGNFETQYF.

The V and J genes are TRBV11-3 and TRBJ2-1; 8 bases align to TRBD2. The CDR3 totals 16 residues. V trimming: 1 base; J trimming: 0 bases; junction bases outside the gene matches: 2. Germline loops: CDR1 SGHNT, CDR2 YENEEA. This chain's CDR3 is CASSLGAGGSYNEQFF. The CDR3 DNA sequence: TGTGCCAGCAGCTTAGGGGCGGGGGGCTCCTACAATGAGCAGTTCTTC.

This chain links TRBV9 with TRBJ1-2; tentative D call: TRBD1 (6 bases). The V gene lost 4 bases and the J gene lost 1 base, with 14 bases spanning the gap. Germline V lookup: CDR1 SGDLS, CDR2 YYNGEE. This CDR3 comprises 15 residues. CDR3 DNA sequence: TGTGCCAGCAGCCCGGGAGGGGGAAGTAACTATGGCTACACCTTC. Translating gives CASSPGGGSNYGYTF.

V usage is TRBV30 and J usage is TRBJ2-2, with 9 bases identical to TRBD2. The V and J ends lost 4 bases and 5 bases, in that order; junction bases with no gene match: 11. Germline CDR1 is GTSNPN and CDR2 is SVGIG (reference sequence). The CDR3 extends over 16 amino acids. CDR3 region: CAWKAWTSDTTGELFF. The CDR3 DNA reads TGTGCCTGGAAAGCTTGGACTAGCGACACAACCGGGGAGCTGTTTTTT.

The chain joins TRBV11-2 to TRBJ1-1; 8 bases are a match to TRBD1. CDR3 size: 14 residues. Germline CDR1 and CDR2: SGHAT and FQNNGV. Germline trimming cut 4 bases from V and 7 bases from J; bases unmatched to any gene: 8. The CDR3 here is CASSSIRDRLEAFF. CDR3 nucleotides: TGTGCCAGCAGCTCCATAAGGGACAGGCTTGAAGCTTTCTTT. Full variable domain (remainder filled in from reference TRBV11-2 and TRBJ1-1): EAGVAQSPRYKIIEKRQSVAFWCNPISGHATLYWYQQILGQGPKLLIQFQNNGVVDDSQLPKDRFSAERLKGVDSTLKIQPAKLEDSAVYLCASSSIRDRLEAFFGQGTRLTVV.

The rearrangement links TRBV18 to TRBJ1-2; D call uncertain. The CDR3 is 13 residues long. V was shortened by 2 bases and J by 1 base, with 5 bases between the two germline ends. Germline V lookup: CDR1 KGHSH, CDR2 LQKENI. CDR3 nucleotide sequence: TGTGCCAGCTCACCAGGGCTTAACTATGGCTACACCTTC. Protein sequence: CASSPGLNYGYTF. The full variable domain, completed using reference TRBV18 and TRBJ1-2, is NAGVMQNPRHLVRRRGQEARLRCSPMKGHSHVYWYRQLPEEGLKFMVYLQKENIIDESGMPKERFSAEFPKEGPSILRIQQVVRGDSAAYFCASSPGLNYGYTFGSGTRLTVV.

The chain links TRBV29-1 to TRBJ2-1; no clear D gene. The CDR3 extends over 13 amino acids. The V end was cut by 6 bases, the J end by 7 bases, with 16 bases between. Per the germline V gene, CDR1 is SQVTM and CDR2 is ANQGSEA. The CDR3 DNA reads TGCAGCGTGTCCCGCCCCGTCGGTAATGAGCAGTTCTTC. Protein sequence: CSVSRPVGNEQFF.

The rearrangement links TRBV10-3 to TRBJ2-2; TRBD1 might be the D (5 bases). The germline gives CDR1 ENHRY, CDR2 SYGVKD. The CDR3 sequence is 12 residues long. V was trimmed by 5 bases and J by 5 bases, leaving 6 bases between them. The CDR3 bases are TGTGCCATCAGTCCAGGGACCGGGGAGCTGTTTTTT. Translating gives CAISPGTGELFF.

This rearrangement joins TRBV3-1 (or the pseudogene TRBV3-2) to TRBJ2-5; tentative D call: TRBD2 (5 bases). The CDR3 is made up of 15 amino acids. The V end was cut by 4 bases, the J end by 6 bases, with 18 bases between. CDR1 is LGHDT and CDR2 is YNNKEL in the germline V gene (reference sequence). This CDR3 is CASSPPGKSQQTQYF. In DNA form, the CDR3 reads TGTGCCAGCAGCCCTCCCGGGAAATCGCAACAGACCCAGTACTTC.

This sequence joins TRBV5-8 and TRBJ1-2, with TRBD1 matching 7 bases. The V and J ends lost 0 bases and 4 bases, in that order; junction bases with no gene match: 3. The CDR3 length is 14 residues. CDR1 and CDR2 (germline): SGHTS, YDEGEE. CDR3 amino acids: CASSLEGAGYGYTF. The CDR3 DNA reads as TGTGCCAGCAGCTTGGAGGGGGCCGGCTATGGCTACACCTTC.

The CDR3 sequence: CACAVQLDQPQHF. Here the CDR3 DNA reads TGTGCCTGTGCCGTACAATTGGATCAGCCCCAGCATTTT. The J gene is TRBJ1-5, the V gene TRBV30; D not certain. Germline-derived CDR1 and CDR2 are GTSNPN and SVGIG (reference sequence). V dropped 6 bases and J dropped 5 bases, with 14 bases sitting between them. The CDR3 is 13 amino acids.

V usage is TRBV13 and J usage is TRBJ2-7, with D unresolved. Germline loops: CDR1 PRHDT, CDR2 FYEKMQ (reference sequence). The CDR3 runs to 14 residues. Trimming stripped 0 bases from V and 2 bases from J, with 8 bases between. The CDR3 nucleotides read TGTGCCAGCAGCTTAGGTACAGAAACCTACGAGCAGTACTTC. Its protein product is CASSLGTETYEQYF.